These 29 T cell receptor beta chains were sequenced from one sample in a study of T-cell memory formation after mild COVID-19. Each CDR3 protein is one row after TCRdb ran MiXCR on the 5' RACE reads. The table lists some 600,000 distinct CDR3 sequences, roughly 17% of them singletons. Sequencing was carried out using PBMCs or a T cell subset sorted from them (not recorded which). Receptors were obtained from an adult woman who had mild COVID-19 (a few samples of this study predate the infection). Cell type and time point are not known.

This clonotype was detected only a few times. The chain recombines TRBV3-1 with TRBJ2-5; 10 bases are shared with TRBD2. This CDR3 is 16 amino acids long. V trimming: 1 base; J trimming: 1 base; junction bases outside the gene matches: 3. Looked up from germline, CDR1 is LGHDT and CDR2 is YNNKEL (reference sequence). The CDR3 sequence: CASSQVQRGGQETQYF. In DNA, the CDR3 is TGTGCCAGCAGCCAAGTGCAGCGGGGGGGCCAAGAGACCCAGTACTTC.

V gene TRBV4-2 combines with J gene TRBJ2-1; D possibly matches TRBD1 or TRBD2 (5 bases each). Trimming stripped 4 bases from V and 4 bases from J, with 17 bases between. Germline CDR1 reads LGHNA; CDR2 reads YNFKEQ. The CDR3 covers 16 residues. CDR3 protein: CASSPAGDRQYNEQFF. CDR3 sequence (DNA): TGTGCCAGCAGCCCAGCCGGGGACCGTCAATACAATGAGCAGTTCTTC.

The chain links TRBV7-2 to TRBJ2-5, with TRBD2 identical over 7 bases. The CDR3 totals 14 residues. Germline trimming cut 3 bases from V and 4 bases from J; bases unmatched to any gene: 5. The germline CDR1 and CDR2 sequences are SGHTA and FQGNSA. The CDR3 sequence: CASSLAGERETQYF. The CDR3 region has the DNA TGTGCCAGCAGCTTGGCGGGAGAGCGAGAGACCCAGTACTTC.

The CDR3 DNA follows: TGTGCCAGCAGCTTCAGCGGGTACCAAGAGACCCAGTACTTC. Translating gives CASSFSGYQETQYF. The chain couples TRBV7-2 to TRBJ2-5, with a tentative D call TRBD2 (6 bases). The CDR3 sequence is 14 residues long. V gave up 3 bases and J gave up 0 bases, with 8 bases separating them. In germline, CDR1 is SGHTA, CDR2 FQGNSA.

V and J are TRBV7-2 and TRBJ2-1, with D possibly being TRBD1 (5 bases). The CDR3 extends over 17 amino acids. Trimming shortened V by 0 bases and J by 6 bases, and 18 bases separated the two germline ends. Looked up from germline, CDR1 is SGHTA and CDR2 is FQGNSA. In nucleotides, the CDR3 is TGTGCCAGCAGCTTAGCGCAAGTTGGTCAGGGAAGCAATGAGCAGTTCTTC. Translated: CASSLAQVGQGSNEQFF.

The CDR3 spells CASSRDRVATEAFF. The CDR3 DNA reads TGTGCCAGCAGCCGGGACAGGGTGGCCACTGAAGCTTTCTTT. The V call is TRBV14, the J call TRBJ1-1, with TRBD1 identical over 9 bases. The CDR3 is 14 amino acids. From germline, CDR1 is SGHDN and CDR2 FVKESK. V lost 4 bases, J lost 4 bases, and 4 bases stayed unmatched.

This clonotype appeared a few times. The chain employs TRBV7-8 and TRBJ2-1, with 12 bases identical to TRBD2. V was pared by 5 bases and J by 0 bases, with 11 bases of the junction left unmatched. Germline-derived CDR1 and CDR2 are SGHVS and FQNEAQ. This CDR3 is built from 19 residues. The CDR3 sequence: CASSETSGGLEYSYNEQFF. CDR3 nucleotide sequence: TGTGCCAGCAGCGAGACTAGCGGGGGACTGGAATACTCCTACAATGAGCAGTTCTTC.

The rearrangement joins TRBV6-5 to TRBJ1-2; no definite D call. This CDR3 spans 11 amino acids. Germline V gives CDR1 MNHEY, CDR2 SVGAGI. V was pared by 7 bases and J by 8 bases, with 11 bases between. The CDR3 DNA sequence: TGTGCCAGCATGAGGTTGGGAGGCTACACCTTC. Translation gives CASMRLGGYTF.

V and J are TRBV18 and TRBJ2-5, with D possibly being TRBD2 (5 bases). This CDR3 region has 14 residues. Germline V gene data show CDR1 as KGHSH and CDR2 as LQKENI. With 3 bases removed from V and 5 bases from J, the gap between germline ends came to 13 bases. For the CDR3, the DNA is TGTGCCAGCTCACCGTTTAAAGCGGTGGAGACCCAGTACTTC. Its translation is CASSPFKAVETQYF.

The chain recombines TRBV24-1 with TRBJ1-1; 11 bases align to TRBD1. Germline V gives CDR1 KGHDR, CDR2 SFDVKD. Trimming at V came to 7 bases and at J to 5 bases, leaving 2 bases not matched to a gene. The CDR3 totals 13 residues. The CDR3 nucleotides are TGTGCCACCAGGGACAGGGGGCGAACTGAAGCTTTCTTT. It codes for CATRDRGRTEAFF.

The CDR3 nucleotides are TGTGCCAGCAGGGACAGGGGAGTTCGCAATCAGCCCCAGCATTTT. Translating gives CASRDRGVRNQPQHF. The chain employs TRBV12-3 or TRBV12-4 and TRBJ1-5; the match to TRBD1 covers 9 bases. With V trimmed by 6 bases and J by 2 bases, 5 bases remained unmatched. This CDR3 is 15 amino acids long.

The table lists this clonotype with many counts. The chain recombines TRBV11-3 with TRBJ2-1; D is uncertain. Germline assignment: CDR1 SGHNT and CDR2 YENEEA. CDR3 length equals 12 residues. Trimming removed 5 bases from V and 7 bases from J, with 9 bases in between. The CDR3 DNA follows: TGTGCCAGCAGCCCTCGTGAAAATGAGCAGTTCTTC. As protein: CASSPRENEQFF. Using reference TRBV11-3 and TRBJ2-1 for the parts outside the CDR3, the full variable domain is EAGVVQSPRYKIIEKKQPVAFWCNPISGHNTLYWYLQNLGQGPELLIRYENEEAVDDSQLPKDRFSAERLKGVDSTLKIQPAELGDSAVYLCASSPRENEQFFGPGTRLTVL.

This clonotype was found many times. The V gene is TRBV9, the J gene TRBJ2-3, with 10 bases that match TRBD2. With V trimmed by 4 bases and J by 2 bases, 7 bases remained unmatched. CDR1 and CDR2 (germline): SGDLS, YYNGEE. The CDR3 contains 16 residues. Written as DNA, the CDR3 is TGTGCCAGCAGCTCCCGGACTAGCGGATACACAGATACGCAGTATTTT. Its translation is CASSSRTSGYTDTQYF.

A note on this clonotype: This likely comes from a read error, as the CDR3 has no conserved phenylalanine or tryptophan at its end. CDR3 residues: CASSYRGEGAVSETQYL. The CDR3 nucleotides are TGTGCCAGCAGCTACAGGGGCGAGGGGGCGGTGTCAGAGACCCAGTACTTA. J is TRBJ2-5 and V is TRBV7-6; 7 nucleotides align to TRBD1. Unmatched junction bases numbered 15, after V lost 4 bases and J lost 4 bases. The CDR3 has 17 amino acids. The germline CDR1 and CDR2 sequences are SGHVS and FNYEAQ.

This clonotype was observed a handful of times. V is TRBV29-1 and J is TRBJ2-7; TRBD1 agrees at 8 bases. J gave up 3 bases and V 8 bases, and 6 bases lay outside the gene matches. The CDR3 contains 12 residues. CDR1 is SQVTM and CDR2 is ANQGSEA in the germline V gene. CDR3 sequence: CSTRDRYYEQYF. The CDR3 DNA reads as TGCAGCACCCGGGACAGGTACTACGAGCAGTACTTC.

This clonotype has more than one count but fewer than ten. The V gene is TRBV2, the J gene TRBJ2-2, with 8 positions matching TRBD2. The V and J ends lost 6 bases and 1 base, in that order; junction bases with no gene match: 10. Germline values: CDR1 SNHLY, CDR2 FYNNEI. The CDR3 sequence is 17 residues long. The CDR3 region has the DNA TGTGCCAGCAGCCCAGTGAGTCTAGCGGGGAACACCGGGGAGCTGTTTTTT. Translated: CASSPVSLAGNTGELFF.

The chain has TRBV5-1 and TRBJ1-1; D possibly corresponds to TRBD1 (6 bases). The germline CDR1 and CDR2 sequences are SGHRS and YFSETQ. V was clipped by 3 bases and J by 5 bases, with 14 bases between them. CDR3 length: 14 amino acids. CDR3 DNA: TGCGCCAGCAGCTCCAGGGGCCTGGGGACTGAAGCTTTCTTT. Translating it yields CASSSRGLGTEAFF.

In DNA form, the CDR3 reads TGTGCCAGCAGGTCCACAGGGCTGTTACGAGCGGGAGGGCCCAATGAGCAGTTCTTC. Amino acids: CASRSTGLLRAGGPNEQFF. The rearrangement uses TRBV12-3 or TRBV12-4 and TRBJ2-1; 10 bases agree with TRBD2. J was trimmed by 6 bases and V by 6 bases; bases with no gene match: 20. The CDR3 consists of 19 residues.

The CDR3 sequence is CASGLSPYNEQFF. Written as DNA, the CDR3 is TGTGCTAGTGGTTTGAGCCCCTACAATGAGCAGTTCTTC. This sequence joins TRBV12-5 and TRBJ2-1; D is ambiguous. This CDR3 contains 13 residues. The germline gives CDR1 LGHNT, CDR2 FRNRAP. V dropped 2 bases and J dropped 2 bases, with 4 bases sitting between them.

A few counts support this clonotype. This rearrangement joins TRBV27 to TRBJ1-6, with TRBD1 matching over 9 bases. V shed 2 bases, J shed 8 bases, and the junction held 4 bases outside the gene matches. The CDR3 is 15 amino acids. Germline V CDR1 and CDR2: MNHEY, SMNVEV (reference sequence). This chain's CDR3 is CASSLDGTGYSPLHF. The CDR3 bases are TGTGCCAGCAGTTTAGACGGGACAGGGTATTCACCCCTCCACTTT.

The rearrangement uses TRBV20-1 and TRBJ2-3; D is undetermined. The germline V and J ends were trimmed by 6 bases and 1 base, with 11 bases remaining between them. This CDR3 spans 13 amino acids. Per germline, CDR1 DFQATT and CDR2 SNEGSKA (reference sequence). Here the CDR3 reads CSASEMGTDTQYF. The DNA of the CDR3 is TGCAGTGCCTCGGAGATGGGCACAGATACGCAGTATTTT.

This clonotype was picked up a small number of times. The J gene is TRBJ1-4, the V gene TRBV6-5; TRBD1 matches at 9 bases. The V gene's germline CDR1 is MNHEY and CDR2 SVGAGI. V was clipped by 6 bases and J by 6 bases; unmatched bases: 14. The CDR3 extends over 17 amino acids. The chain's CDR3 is CASSRATQGAVDEKLFF. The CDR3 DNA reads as TGTGCCAGCAGCCGTGCTACACAGGGGGCTGTGGATGAAAAACTGTTTTTT.

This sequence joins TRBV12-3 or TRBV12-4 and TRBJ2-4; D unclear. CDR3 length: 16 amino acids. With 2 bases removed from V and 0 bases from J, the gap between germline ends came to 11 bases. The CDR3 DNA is TGTGCCAGCAGTTTAAGGCCCAGCTTAGCCAAAAACATTCAGTACTTC. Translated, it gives CASSLRPSLAKNIQYF.

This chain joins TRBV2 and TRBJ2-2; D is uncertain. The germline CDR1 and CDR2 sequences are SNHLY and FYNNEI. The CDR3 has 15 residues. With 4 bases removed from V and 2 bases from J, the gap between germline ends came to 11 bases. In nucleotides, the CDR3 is TGTGCCAGCAGTGTTAGGCTGCGTAACACCGGGGAGCTGTTTTTT. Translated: CASSVRLRNTGELFF.

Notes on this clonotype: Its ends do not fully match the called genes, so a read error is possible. The CDR3 spells CASSLRGSGGAFF. CDR3 in DNA: TGTGCCAGCAGTTTGCGGGGTAGCGGGGGGGCCTTTTTT. The gene calls are TRBV12-3 or TRBV12-4 and TRBJ2-3, with 11 bases aligning to TRBD2. The CDR3 length is 13 residues.

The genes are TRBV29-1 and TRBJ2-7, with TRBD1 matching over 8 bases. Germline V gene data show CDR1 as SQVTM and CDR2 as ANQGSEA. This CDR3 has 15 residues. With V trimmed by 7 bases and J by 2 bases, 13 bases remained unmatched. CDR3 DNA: TGCAGCGCCCGGGTTAGGGGACAGGTCACCTACGAGCAGTACTTC. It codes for CSARVRGQVTYEQYF.

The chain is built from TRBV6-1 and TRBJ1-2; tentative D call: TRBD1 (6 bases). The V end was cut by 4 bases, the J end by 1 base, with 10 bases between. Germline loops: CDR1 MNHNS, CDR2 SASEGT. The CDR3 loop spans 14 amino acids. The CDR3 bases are TGTGCCAGCAGTGCCGGGACATATAACTATGGCTACACCTTC. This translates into CASSAGTYNYGYTF.

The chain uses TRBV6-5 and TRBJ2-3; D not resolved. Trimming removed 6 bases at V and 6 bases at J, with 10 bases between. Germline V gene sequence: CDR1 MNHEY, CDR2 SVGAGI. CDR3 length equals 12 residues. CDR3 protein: CASSNRADTQYF. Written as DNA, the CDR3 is TGTGCCAGCAGCAATAGGGCCGATACGCAGTATTTT.

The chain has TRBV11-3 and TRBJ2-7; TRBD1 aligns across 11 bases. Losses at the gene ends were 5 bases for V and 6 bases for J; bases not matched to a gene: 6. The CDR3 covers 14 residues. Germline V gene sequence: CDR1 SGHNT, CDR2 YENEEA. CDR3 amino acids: CASSVPDRGREQYF. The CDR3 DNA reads TGTGCCAGCAGCGTACCGGACAGGGGGCGCGAGCAGTACTTC.